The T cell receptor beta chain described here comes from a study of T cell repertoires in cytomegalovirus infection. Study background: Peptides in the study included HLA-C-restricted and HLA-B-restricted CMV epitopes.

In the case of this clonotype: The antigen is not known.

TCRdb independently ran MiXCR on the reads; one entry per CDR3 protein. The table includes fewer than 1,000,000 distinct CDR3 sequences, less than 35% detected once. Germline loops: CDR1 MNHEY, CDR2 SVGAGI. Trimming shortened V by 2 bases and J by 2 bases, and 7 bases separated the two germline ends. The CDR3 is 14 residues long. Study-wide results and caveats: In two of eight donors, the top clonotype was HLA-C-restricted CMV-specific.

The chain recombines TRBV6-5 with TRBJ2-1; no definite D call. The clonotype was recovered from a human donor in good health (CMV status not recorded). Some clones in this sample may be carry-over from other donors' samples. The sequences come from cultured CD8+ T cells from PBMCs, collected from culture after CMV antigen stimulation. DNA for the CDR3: TGTGCCAGCAGTTACGGGCTAGCCTACAATGAGCAGTTCTTC. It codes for CASSYGLAYNEQFF.